This T cell receptor (beta chain) emerged from a study of blood T cell repertoires in COVID-19. Whole-study context: Some COVID-19 samples were acute and others convalescent; all came from the United States, Italy and Spain.

Some clones are missing from TCRdb's copy, which holds only in-frame ones; the method was immunoSEQ multiplex PCR. This sample has 70,000 to 95,000 clones, with about 80% found just once. Germline CDR1 MNHNS, CDR2 SASEGT. CDR3 length: 17 amino acids. V was clipped by 4 bases and J by 0 bases; unmatched bases: 6. The chain has TRBV6-1 and TRBJ1-4, with 9 positions matching TRBD1. The sample consisted of peripheral blood. The receptor comes from a woman aged 35 to 49 with active or convalescent COVID-19. CDR3: CASSARTGVATNEKLFF. In DNA form, the CDR3 reads TGTGCCAGCAGTGCCCGGACAGGGGTTGCAACTAATGAAAAACTGTTTTTT.